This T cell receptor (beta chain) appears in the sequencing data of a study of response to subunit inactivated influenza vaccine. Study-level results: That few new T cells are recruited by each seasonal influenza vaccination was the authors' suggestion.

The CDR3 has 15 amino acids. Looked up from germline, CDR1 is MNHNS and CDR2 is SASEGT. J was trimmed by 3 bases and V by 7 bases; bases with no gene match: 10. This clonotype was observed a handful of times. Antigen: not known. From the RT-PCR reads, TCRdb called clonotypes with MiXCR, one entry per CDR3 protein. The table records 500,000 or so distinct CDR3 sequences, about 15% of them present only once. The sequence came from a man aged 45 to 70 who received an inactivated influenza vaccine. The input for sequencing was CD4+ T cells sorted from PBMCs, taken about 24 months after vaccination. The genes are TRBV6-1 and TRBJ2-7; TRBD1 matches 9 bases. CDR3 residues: CASKTDRGGYYEQYF. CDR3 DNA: TGTGCCAGCAAAACAGACAGGGGGGGCTACTACGAGCAGTACTTC.